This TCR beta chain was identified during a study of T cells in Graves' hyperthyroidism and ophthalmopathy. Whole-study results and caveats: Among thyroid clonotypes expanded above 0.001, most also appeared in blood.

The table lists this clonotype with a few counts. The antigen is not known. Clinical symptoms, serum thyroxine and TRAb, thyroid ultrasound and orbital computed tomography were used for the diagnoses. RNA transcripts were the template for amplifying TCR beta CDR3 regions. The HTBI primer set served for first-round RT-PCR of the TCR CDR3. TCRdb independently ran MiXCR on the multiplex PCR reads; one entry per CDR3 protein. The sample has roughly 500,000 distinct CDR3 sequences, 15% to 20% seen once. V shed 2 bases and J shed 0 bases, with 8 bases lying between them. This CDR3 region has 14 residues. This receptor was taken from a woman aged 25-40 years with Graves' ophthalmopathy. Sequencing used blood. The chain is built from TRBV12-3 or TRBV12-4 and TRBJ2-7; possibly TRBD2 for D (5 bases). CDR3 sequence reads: CASSLYGNSYEQYF. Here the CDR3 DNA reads TGTGCCAGCAGTTTATACGGGAACTCCTACGAGCAGTACTTC.